Below are 5 T cell receptor beta chains sequenced from a single sample in a study of cytomegalovirus exposure and HLA in healthy donors. TCRdb keeps only in-frame clones here, not all; method: immunoSEQ multiplex PCR. The sample shows 150,000 to 200,000 clones, around 88% of them seen only once. Sequenced sample: PBMCs. The receptors originated from a woman aged 18-30 years in good health and CMV-seronegative.

The chain joins TRBV6-5 to TRBJ1-2, with D possibly TRBD1 on 6 matching bases. Germline-derived CDR1 and CDR2 are MNHEY and SVGAGI. The CDR3 is 15 residues long. V was shortened by 2 bases and J by 5 bases, with 15 bases between the two germline ends. The CDR3 DNA sequence: TGTGCCAGCAGTTACAAGTTGGACAGTTCGTATGGCTACACCTTC. Translated: CASSYKLDSSYGYTF.

The chain is built from TRBV27 and TRBJ1-1; a possible D gene is TRBD1 (5 bases). In germline, CDR1 is MNHEY, CDR2 SMNVEV (reference sequence). This CDR3 has 13 residues. The ends were cut back, 6 bases at V and 4 bases at J, with 12 bases in the middle. The CDR3 loop is CASRAGVATEAFF. The DNA of the CDR3 is TGTGCCAGCAGGGCGGGGGTGGCCACTGAAGCTTTCTTT.

The rearrangement joins TRBV19 to TRBJ1-2; 9 nucleotides match TRBD1. This CDR3 has 14 amino acids. Germline values: CDR1 LNHDA, CDR2 SQIVND (reference sequence). With 8 bases clipped from V and 3 bases from J, the junction kept 7 bases outside the gene matches. Here the CDR3 reads CASSGTGLHYGYTF. CDR3 coding DNA: TGTGCCAGTTCCGGGACAGGGTTACACTATGGCTACACCTTC.

The chain carries TRBV6-5 and TRBJ2-7, with a weak D call TRBD1 (5 bases). CDR3 length: 15 residues. Trimming removed 2 bases at V and 0 bases at J, with 11 bases between. CDR1 and CDR2 from the germline V gene are MNHEY and SVGAGI. CDR3 region: CASSYSDSPSYEQYF. CDR3 DNA: TGTGCCAGCAGTTACAGCGACAGTCCCTCCTACGAGCAGTACTTC.

This clone was observed a single time. The chain employs TRBV6-5 and TRBJ2-7, with a tentative D call TRBD1 (6 bases). Deletions cut 6 bases from V and 2 bases from J, with 14 bases between. In germline, CDR1 is MNHEY, CDR2 SVGAGI. This CDR3 has 14 amino acids. The CDR3 DNA follows: TGTGCCAGCAGCCCACAGGGTATGACCTACGAGCAGTACTTC. This gives the protein CASSPQGMTYEQYF.